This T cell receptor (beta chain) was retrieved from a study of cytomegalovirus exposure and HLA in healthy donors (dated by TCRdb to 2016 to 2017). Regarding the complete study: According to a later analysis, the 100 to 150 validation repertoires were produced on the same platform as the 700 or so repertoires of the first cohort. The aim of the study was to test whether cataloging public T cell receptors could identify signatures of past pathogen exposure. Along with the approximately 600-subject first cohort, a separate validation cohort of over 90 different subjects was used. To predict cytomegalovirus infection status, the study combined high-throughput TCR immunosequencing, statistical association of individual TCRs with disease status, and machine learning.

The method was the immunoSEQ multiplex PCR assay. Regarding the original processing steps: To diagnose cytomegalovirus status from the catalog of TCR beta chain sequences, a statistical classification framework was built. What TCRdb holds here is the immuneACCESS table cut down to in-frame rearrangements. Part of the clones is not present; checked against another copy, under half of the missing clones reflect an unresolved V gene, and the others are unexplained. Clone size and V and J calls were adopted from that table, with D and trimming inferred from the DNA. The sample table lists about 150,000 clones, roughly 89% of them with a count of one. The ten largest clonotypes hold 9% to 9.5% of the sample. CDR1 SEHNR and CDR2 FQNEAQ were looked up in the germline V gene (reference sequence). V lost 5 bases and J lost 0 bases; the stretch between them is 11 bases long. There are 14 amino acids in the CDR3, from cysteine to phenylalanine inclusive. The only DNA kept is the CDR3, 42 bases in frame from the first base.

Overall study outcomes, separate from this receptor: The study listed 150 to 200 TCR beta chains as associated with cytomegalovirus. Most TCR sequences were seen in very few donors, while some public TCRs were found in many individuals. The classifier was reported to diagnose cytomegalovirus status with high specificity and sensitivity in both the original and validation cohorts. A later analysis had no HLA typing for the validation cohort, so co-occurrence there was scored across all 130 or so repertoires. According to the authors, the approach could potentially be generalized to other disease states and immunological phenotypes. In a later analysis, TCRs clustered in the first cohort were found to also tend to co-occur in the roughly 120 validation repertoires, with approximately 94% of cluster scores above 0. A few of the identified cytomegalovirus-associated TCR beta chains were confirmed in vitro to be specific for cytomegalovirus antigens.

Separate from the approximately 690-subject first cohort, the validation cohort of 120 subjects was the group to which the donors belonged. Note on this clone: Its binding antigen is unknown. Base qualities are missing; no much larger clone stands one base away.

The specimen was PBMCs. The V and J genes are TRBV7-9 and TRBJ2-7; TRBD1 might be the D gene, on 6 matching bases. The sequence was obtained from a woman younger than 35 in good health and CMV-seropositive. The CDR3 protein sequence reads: CASSVTGSSYEQYF. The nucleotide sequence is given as TGTGCCAGCAGCGTAACAGGGAGCTCCTACGAGCAGTACTTC.